This T cell receptor (beta chain) appears in the sequencing data of a study of cytomegalovirus exposure and HLA in healthy donors. Study-wide context: A later analysis reported the same platform for the 95 to 150 validation repertoires and the roughly 630 first-cohort repertoires.

The table came from immunoSEQ multiplex PCR; TCRdb's copy has only in-frame clones and leaves some out. The sample has 330,000 or so clones; about nine tenths are singletons. Germline values: CDR1 SGHTA, CDR2 FQGTGA. The CDR3 covers 14 residues. Trimming removed 5 bases at V and 4 bases at J, with 11 bases between. To note about this clone: The antigen is undetermined.

The donors were members of the roughly 120-subject validation cohort (separate from the 666-subject first cohort). Study-wide results and caveats: The listing of some 170 TCR beta chains classed them as cytomegalovirus-associated. The majority of TCR sequences were rare, yet some public TCRs appeared in many donors.

The sample comprised PBMCs. This chain joins TRBV7-3 and TRBJ2-2; D perhaps matches TRBD2 (5 bases). The origin of this receptor is a woman aged 18-29 years in good health and CMV-seronegative. The CDR3: CASSLGLFTGELFF. The DNA for the CDR3 is TGTGCCAGCAGCCTCGGACTTTTCACCGGGGAGCTGTTTTTT.